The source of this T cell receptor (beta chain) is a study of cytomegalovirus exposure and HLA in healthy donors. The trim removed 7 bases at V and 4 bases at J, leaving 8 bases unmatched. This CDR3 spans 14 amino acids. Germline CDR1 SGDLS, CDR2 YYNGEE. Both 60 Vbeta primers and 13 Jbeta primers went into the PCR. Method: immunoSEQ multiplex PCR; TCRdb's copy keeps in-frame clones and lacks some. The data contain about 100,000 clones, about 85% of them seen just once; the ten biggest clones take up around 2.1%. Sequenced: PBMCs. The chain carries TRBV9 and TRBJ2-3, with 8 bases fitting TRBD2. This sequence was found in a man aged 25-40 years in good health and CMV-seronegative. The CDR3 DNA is TGTGCCAGCGCGCGGGGGGTGGCCGCAGATACGCAGTATTTT. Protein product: CASARGVAADTQYF.